This T cell receptor (beta chain) is drawn from a study of blood T cells in healthy people across ages. Study findings and constraints: Diversity of TCR beta correlated strongly with naive T cell percentage. Fewer expanded clones and more diversity marked long-lived versus aged donors.

Between the trimmed V and J ends, which lost 6 bases and 4 bases, there was a span of 18 bases. The CDR3 is made up of 15 amino acids. Per germline, CDR1 MNHNS and CDR2 SASEGT. Donors gave approximately 9.9 milliliters of peripheral blood apiece. It was with a sample-barcoded 5' primer and a J-beta primer mix that a second PCR of roughly 7 to 12 cycles was run. Sequencing yielded, for each sample, at least 3 million paired-end reads carrying CDR3. TCRdb independently ran MiXCR on the 5' RACE reads; one entry per CDR3 protein. The profile shows approximately 800,000 distinct CDR3 sequences, about 55% of them singletons. About this clonotype: Its antigen is not identified.

V gene TRBV6-1 combines with J gene TRBJ2-5; D assignment may be TRBD1 or TRBD2 (5 bases each). Sample: blood. The clonotype originates from a man older than 75 in good health. CDR3 DNA sequence: TGTGCCAGCAGCGAGGGGAGTTCCCTGTCAGAGACCCAGTACTTC. It encodes CASSEGSSLSETQYF.